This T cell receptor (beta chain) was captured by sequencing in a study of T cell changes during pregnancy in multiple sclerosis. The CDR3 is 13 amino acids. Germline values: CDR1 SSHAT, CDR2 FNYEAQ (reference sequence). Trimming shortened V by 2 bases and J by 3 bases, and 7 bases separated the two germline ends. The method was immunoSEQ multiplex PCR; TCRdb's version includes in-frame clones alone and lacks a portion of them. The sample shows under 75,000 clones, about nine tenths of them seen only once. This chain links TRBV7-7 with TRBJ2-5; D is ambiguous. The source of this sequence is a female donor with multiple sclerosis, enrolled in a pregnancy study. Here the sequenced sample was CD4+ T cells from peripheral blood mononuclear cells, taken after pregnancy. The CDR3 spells CASSLRGKETQYF. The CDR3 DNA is TGTGCCAGCAGCTTACGCGGTAAAGAGACCCAGTACTTC.